This T cell receptor (beta chain) was sequenced during a study of CD8+CD57+ T cells in acquired aplastic anemia. Background on the study: When averaged, DNA from sorted CD4+ and CD8+ cells came to 2.5 to 3.5 ug.

Per germline, CDR1 MNHNY and CDR2 SVGAGI (reference sequence). The ends lost 0 bases at V and 4 bases at J; junction bases unmatched: 3. The CDR3 has 15 residues. All sequencing subjects had displayed CD8+CD57+ cell expansion on flow cytometry. Sampling of blood occurred while the patients had still received no therapy. Profiles of TCR beta VDJ and CDR3 were generated from a genomic DNA template. One entry per CDR3 protein, called by TCRdb with MiXCR from the reads. The repertoire includes about 200,000 distinct CDR3 sequences, more than 55% of them detected once, and about three fifths sits in the top ten.

The TCR was taken from a human donor with aplastic anemia. Material: sorted CD4+, CD8+, or CD8+CD57+ T cells (not recorded which) from PBMCs. V is TRBV6-6 and J is TRBJ1-1, with 9 bases fitting TRBD1. The CDR3: CASSYSGQGGTEAFF. The CDR3 bases are TGTGCCAGCAGTTACTCGGGACAGGGCGGCACTGAAGCTTTCTTT.